The 16 T cell receptor beta chains below were found in one sample sequenced in a study of Graves' ophthalmopathy and Graves' hyperthyroidism. RNA transcripts were the source from which TCR beta CDR3 regions were amplified. Second-round multiplex PCR came after a first-round RT-PCR that employed HTBI primers. TCRdb recomputed calls from the multiplex PCR reads with MiXCR, one row per CDR3 protein. This sample has 450,000 to 600,000 distinct CDR3 sequences, with approximately 35% found just once. Sequences were obtained from peripheral blood or thyroid tissue (not recorded which). The receptors stem from an adult man with Graves' hyperthyroidism.

This clonotype has ten or more counts. The V and J genes are TRBV19 and TRBJ2-2; perhaps D is TRBD1 or TRBD2 (5 bases each). The germline V gene encodes CDR1 LNHDA and CDR2 SQIVND (reference sequence). CDR3 length equals 14 residues. The V end lost 10 bases, the J end lost 0 bases, and 12 bases lay between the germline ends. The CDR3 here is CAIGTAANTGELFF. The CDR3 DNA sequence: TGTGCCATCGGGACCGCCGCGAACACCGGGGAGCTGTTTTTT.

The V call is TRBV5-8, the J call TRBJ1-4; D not resolved. The V gene's germline CDR1 is SGHTS and CDR2 YDEGEE. The CDR3 loop spans 13 amino acids. V was cut by 1 base and J by 4 bases, with 5 bases left in between. CDR3 in amino acids: CASSLWINEKLFF. The CDR3 DNA follows: TGTGCCAGCAGCTTGTGGATTAATGAAAAACTGTTTTTT.

This chain connects TRBV6-6 to TRBJ2-2; 7 bases match TRBD2. Germline trimming cut 6 bases from V and 4 bases from J; bases unmatched to any gene: 8. CDR1 is MNHNY, CDR2 SVGAGI, per germline (reference sequence). The CDR3 covers 15 residues. The chain's CDR3 is CASSPEGGPTGELFF. The CDR3 nucleotides read TGTGCCAGCAGCCCCGAGGGAGGGCCCACCGGGGAGCTGTTTTTT.

In regard to this clonotype: An end of the junction differs from the germline gene, which may be a read error. V usage is TRBV7-8 and J usage is TRBJ2-7; TRBD1 matches at 7 bases. Germline CDR1 reads SGHVS; CDR2 reads FQNEAQ. The CDR3 spans 13 residues. Here the CDR3 DNA reads TGCGCCAGCAGCCTCCTCCAGGGGGACGAGCAGTACTTC. Translating gives CASSLLQGDEQYF.

This clonotype was found a few times. The rearrangement links TRBV12-3 or TRBV12-4 to TRBJ1-5; weak D call: TRBD1 (6 bases). The CDR3 is made up of 17 amino acids. Trimming removed 4 bases from V and 0 bases from J, with 16 bases in between. The CDR3 coding sequence is TGTGCCAGCAGTTCCCCCGACAGGCCTAATAGCAATCAGCCCCAGCATTTT. Encoded protein: CASSSPDRPNSNQPQHF.

The chain joins TRBV6-5 to TRBJ2-3; 11 bases are a match to TRBD2. Germline-derived CDR1 and CDR2 are MNHEY and SVGAGI. J was trimmed by 5 bases and V by 5 bases; bases with no gene match: 9. The CDR3 runs to 16 residues. The CDR3 nucleotides are TGTGCCAGCAGTGCAGGAAGACTAGCGGGGAAAGATACGCAGTATTTT. It translates to CASSAGRLAGKDTQYF.

This clonotype was seen at least ten times. The rearrangement uses TRBV4-1 and TRBJ1-2; D perhaps matches TRBD1 (5 bases). The CDR3 runs to 15 residues. Germline V lookup: CDR1 MGHRA, CDR2 YSYEKL. V was shortened by 2 bases and J by 3 bases, with 13 bases between the two germline ends. This CDR3 reads CASSQNRPIHYGYTF. In nucleotides, the CDR3 is TGCGCCAGCAGCCAAAACAGGCCCATACACTATGGCTACACCTTC.

The rearrangement links TRBV20-1 to TRBJ2-7, with 10 bases fitting TRBD1. The germline V gene encodes CDR1 DFQATT and CDR2 SNEGSKA (reference sequence). J lost 7 bases, V lost 6 bases, and 6 bases had no gene match. The length of the CDR3 is 12 residues. CDR3 amino acids: CSALTGGNEQYF. DNA for the CDR3: TGCAGTGCGCTGACAGGGGGCAATGAGCAGTACTTC.

The rearrangement joins TRBV4-2 to TRBJ1-5, with D tentatively TRBD1 (5 bases). V lost 0 bases and J lost 2, with 8 bases in between. The CDR3 is 15 residues long. The germline CDR1 and CDR2 sequences are LGHNA and YNFKEQ. The chain's CDR3 is CASSQDTRGNQPQHF. For the CDR3, the DNA is TGTGCCAGCAGCCAAGATACCAGGGGCAATCAGCCCCAGCATTTT.

This clonotype was observed at least ten times. The J gene is TRBJ1-2, the V gene TRBV6-6; D remains ambiguous. V was shortened by 7 bases and J by 4 bases, with 7 bases between the two germline ends. The V gene's germline CDR1 is MNHNY and CDR2 SVGAGI (reference sequence). The CDR3 consists of 11 residues. The CDR3 reads CASKHSYGYTF. The CDR3 region has the DNA TGTGCCAGCAAACACAGCTATGGCTACACCTTC.

The rearrangement uses TRBV5-1 and TRBJ2-1, with 10 bases aligning to TRBD2. The CDR3 loop spans 16 amino acids. From germline, CDR1 is SGHRS and CDR2 YFSETQ. The ends lost 4 bases at V and 6 bases at J; junction bases unmatched: 10. The CDR3 nucleotides read TGCGCCAGCAGCGAGTCCGGGACTAGCGCGGTCAATGAGCAGTTCTTC. It specifies CASSESGTSAVNEQFF. The whole variable domain, remainder taken from reference TRBV5-1 and TRBJ2-1, is KAGVTQTPRYLIKTRGQQVTLSCSPISGHRSVSWYQQTPGQGLQFLFEYFSETQRNKGNFPGRFSGRQFSNSRSEMNVSTLELGDSALYLCASSESGTSAVNEQFFGPGTRLTVL.

This clonotype has just a few counts. J is TRBJ1-6 and V is TRBV10-3; 8 nucleotides align to TRBD1. Trimming took 6 bases from V and 9 from J; bases not matched to a gene: 13. CDR1 is ENHRY and CDR2 is SYGVKD in the germline V gene. The CDR3 has 16 residues. The CDR3 sequence: CAISLTDRGVSSPLHF. CDR3 coding DNA: TGTGCCATCAGCCTTACCGACAGGGGCGTTAGTTCACCCCTCCACTTT.

Concerning this clonotype itself: A much larger clone lies one base from this, so it may be a read error. The chain employs TRBV5-1 and TRBJ2-5; TRBD1 is a possible D gene (7 bases). The CDR3 is 13 amino acids. Per the germline V gene, CDR1 is SGHRS and CDR2 is YFSETQ. The CDR3 spells CASRGTVGETRYF. The CDR3, as DNA: TGCGCCAGTCGCGGGACAGTAGGGGAGACCCGGTACTTC.

V gene TRBV5-4 combines with J gene TRBJ1-2; D gene uncertain. V was shortened by 5 bases and J by 8 bases, with 13 bases between the two germline ends. The CDR3 totals 12 residues. Germline V CDR1 and CDR2: SGHNT, YYREEE (reference sequence). The CDR3 is CASSNLRGGYTF. The CDR3 DNA reads TGTGCCAGCAGTAACCTAAGAGGAGGCTACACCTTC.

The gene calls are TRBV6-5 and TRBJ1-5, with 12 positions matching TRBD1. Germline V gene lookup returns CDR1 MNHEY and CDR2 SVGAGI. Trimming at V came to 5 bases and at J to 2 bases, leaving 7 bases not matched to a gene. The CDR3 consists of 17 residues. The CDR3 nucleotides are TGTGCCAGCAGTACCTGGGACAGGGGGCTTGGCAATCAGCCCCAGCATTTT. It is translated as CASSTWDRGLGNQPQHF.

A note on this clonotype: Just one base apart from a much larger clone, this may be a read error. The chain uses TRBV7-9 and TRBJ2-7; TRBD2 aligns across 10 bases. Germline V CDR1 and CDR2: SEHNR, FQNEAQ (reference sequence). CDR3 length equals 14 residues. In DNA form, the CDR3 reads TGCGCCAGCATCCCCCTAGCGGGGGCCTACGAGCAGTACTTC. It is translated as CASIPLAGAYEQYF.